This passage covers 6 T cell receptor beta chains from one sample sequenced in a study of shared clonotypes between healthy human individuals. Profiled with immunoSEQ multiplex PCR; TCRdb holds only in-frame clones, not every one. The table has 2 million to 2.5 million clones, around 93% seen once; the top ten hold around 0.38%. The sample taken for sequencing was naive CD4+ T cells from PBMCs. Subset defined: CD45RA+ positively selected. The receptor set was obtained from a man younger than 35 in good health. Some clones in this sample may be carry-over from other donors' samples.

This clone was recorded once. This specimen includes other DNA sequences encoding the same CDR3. CDR3 nucleotides: TGCGCCAGCAGCTCCCTCGCCGGGGCACAAGAGACCCAGTACTTC. It codes for CASSSLAGAQETQYF. This rearrangement joins TRBV5-1 to TRBJ2-5; D might be TRBD1 or TRBD2, each matching 5 bases. Trimming stripped 3 bases from V and 2 bases from J, with 14 bases between. CDR1 is SGHRS and CDR2 is YFSETQ in the germline V gene. The CDR3 consists of 15 residues.

The CDR3 is CATSNLFSNEKLFF. As DNA, the CDR3 is TGTGCCACAAGTAATCTCTTTTCAAATGAAAAACTGTTTTTT. V usage is TRBV19 and J usage is TRBJ1-4; D is unresolved. Trimming took 10 bases from V and 5 from J, leaving 17 bases between them. Germline V gene data show CDR1 as LNHDA and CDR2 as SQIVND (reference sequence). The CDR3 totals 14 residues.

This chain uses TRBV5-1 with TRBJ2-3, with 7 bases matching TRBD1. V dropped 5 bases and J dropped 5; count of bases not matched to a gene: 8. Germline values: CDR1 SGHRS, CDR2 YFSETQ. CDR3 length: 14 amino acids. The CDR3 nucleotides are TGCGCCAGCAGTTCACAGGGGCTCGTAGATACGCAGTATTTT. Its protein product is CASSSQGLVDTQYF.

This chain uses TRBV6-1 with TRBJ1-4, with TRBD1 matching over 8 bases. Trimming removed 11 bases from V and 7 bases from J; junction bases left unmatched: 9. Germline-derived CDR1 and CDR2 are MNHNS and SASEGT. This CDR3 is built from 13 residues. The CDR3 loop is CAAAGGVFEKLFF. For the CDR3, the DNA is TGTGCCGCCGCAGGGGGCGTGTTTGAAAAACTGTTTTTT.

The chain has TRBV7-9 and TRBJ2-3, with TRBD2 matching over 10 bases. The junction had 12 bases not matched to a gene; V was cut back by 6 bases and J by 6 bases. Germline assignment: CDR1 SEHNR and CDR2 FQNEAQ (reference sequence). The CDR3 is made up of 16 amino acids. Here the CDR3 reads CASSSPGLAGEDTQYF. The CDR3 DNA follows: TGTGCCAGCAGTTCCCCGGGGCTAGCGGGAGAGGATACGCAGTATTTT.

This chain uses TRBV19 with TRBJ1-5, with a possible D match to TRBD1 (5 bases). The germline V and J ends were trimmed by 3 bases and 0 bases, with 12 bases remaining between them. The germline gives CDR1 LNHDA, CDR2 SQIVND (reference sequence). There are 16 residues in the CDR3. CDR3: CASSIGQGISNQPQHF. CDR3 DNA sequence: TGTGCCAGTAGTATTGGGCAGGGTATTAGCAATCAGCCCCAGCATTTT.